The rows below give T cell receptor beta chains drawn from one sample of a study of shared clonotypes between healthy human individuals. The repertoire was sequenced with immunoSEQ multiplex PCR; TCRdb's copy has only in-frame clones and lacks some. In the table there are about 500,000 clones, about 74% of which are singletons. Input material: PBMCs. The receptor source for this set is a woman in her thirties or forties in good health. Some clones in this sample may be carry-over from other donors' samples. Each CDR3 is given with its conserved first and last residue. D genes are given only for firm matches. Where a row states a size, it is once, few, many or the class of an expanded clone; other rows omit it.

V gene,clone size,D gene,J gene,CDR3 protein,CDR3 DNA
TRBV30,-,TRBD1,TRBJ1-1,CAFRQGTSLTEAFF,TGTGCCTTTCGACAGGGGACCTCGCTCACTGAAGCTTTCTTT
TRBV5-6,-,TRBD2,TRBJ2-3,CASSYRLAGYLTDTQYF,TGTGCCAGCAGCTACCGACTAGCGGGATATCTCACAGATACGCAGTATTTT
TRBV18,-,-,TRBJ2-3,CASSPTSTDTQYF,TGTGCCAGCTCACCGACTAGCACAGATACGCAGTATTTT
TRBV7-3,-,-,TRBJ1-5,CASSLDGNQPQHF,TGTGCCAGCAGCTTAGACGGAAATCAGCCCCAGCATTTT
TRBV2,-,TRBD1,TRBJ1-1,CASSVSRDRVWMNTEAFF,TGTGCCAGCAGTGTATCCCGGGACAGGGTTTGGATGAACACTGAAGCTTTCTTT
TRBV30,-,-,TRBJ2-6,CAWSVFGANVLTF,TGTGCCTGGAGTGTATTTGGGGCCAACGTCCTGACTTTC
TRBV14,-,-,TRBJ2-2,CASRRNTGELFF,TGTGCCAGCCGGAGAAACACCGGGGAGCTGTTTTTT
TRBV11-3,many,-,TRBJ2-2,CAKVPVHTGELFF,TGTGCCAAGGTTCCGGTACACACCGGGGAGCTGTTTTTT
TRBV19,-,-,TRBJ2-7,CASSSDRYEQYF,TGTGCCAGTAGTAGTGACAGGTACGAGCAGTACTTC
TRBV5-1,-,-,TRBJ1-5,CASSRGIGNQPQHF,TGCGCCAGCAGCAGAGGGATCGGCAATCAGCCCCAGCATTTT
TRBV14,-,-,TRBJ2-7,CASSWGSSYEQYF,TGTGCCAGCAGCTGGGGTTCATCCTACGAGCAGTACTTC
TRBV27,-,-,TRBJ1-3,CASGGSGNTIYF,TGTGCCAGCGGAGGGTCGGGAAACACCATATATTTT
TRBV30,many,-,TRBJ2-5,CAWRFPQETQYF,TGTGCCTGGAGATTCCCACAAGAGACCCAGTACTTC
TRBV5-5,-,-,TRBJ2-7,CASSFRDILGYEQYF,TGTGCCAGCAGCTTCCGGGACATTCTTGGCTACGAGCAGTACTTC
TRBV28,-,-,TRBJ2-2,CASRNGQITGELFF,TGTGCCAGCAGAAACGGGCAGATCACCGGGGAGCTGTTTTTT
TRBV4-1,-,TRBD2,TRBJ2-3,CASSTRLAGHTDTQYF,TGCGCCAGCAGCACCCGACTAGCGGGACACACAGATACGCAGTATTTT
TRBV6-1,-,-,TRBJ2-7,CASSELLGQRIYEQYF,TGTGCCAGCAGTGAATTATTAGGGCAGAGGATCTACGAGCAGTACTTC
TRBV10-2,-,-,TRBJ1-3,CASSEDTSSGNTIYF,TGCGCCAGCAGTGAGGACACCTCCTCTGGAAACACCATATATTTT
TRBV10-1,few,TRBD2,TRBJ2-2,CASSGSGSITGELFF,TGCGCCAGCAGTGGTAGCGGGAGTATCACCGGGGAGCTGTTTTTT
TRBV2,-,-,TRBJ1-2,CASSQDRAYGYTF,TGTGCCAGCAGTCAGGACAGAGCCTATGGCTACACCTTC
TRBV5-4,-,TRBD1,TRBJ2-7,CASSPGQSSYEQYF,TGTGCCAGCAGCCCGGGACAGTCCTCCTACGAGCAGTACTTC
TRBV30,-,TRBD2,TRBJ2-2,CAWSVRASGRFGGELFF,TGTGCCTGGAGTGTACGGGCTAGCGGGAGATTCGGCGGGGAGCTGTTTTTT
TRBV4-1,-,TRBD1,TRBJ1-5,CASSQWGQRDQPQHF,TGCGCCAGCAGCCAGTGGGGACAGCGGGATCAGCCCCAGCATTTT
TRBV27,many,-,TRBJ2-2,CASTASHRVYTGELFF,TGTGCCAGCACGGCAAGTCACAGGGTATACACCGGGGAGCTGTTTTTT
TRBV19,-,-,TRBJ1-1,CASSPEVRGSAFF,TGTGCCAGTAGTCCCGAGGTCAGAGGTTCGGCTTTCTTT
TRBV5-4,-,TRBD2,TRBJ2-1,CASSLRTSGSYNEQFF,TGTGCCAGCAGCCTCAGGACTAGCGGGAGTTACAATGAGCAGTTCTTC
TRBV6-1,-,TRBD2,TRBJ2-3,CASSDRGRAEGDTQYF,TGTGCCAGCAGTGACCGCGGGAGGGCCGAGGGAGATACGCAGTATTTT
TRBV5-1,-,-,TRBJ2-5,CASSFGQETQYF,TGCGCCAGCAGCTTCGGCCAAGAGACCCAGTACTTC
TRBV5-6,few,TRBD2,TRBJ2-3,CASSLLTSGSTDTQYF,TGTGCCAGCAGCTTACTGACTAGCGGGAGCACAGATACGCAGTATTTT
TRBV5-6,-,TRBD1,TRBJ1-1,CASSSSGGTEAFF,TGTGCCAGCAGCTCCTCAGGGGGCACTGAAGCTTTCTTT
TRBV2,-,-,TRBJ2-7,CASGTGGLHSYEQYF,TGTGCCAGCGGGACGGGTGGGCTTCACTCCTACGAGCAGTACTTC
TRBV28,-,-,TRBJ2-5,CASSYRPRQETQYF,TGTGCCAGCAGTTATCGGCCGAGACAAGAGACCCAGTACTTC
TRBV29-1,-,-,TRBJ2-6,CSVDRGGVLTF,TGCAGCGTTGACAGGGGGGGCGTCCTGACTTTC
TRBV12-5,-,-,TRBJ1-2,CASGLFPTSLYGYTF,TGTGCTAGTGGTTTGTTTCCGACCTCGCTCTATGGCTACACCTTC
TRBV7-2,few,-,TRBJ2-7,CASSLGGGAAYEQYF,TGTGCCAGCAGCTTAGGTGGCGGGGCTGCCTACGAGCAGTACTTC
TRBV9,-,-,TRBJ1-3,CASSVGGTESSGNTIYF,TGTGCCAGCAGCGTAGGGGGCACCGAGAGCTCTGGAAACACCATATATTTT
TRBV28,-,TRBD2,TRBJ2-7,CASRTTSGSVYEQYF,TGTGCCAGCAGAACCACTAGCGGGTCTGTCTACGAGCAGTACTTC
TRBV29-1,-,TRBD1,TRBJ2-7,CSAQGVAYEQYF,TGCAGCGCCCAGGGGGTGGCCTACGAGCAGTACTTC
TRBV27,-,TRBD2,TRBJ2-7,CASSRSPSGRDEQYF,TGTGCCAGCAGTCGAAGCCCTAGCGGGAGGGACGAGCAGTACTTC
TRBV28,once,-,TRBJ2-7,CASRQDTHQYF,TGTGCCAGCAGGCAGGATACTCACCAGTACTTC
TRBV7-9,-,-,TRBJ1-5,CASSFNSNQPQHF,TGTGCCAGCAGCTTTAATAGCAATCAGCCCCAGCATTTT
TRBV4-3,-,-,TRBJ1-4,CASSQGQEKLFF,TGCGCCAGCAGCCAAGGGCAGGAAAAACTGTTTTTT
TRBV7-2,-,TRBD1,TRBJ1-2,CASSIETGQGYGYTF,TGTGCCAGCAGCATAGAAACGGGACAGGGTTATGGCTACACCTTC
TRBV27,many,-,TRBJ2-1,CASSPQGQSYNEQFF,TGTGCCAGCAGTCCTCAGGGCCAATCCTACAATGAGCAGTTCTTC
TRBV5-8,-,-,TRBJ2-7,CASSSLTYEQYF,TGTGCCAGCAGCTCTTTAACCTACGAGCAGTACTTC
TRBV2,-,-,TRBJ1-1,CASGVTANTEAFF,TGTGCCAGCGGGGTGACAGCGAACACTGAAGCTTTCTTT
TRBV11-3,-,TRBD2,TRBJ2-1,CASSLGLAGTSNEQFF,TGTGCCAGCAGCCTGGGACTAGCGGGGACTAGCAATGAGCAGTTCTTC
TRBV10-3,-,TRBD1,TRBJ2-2,CAISAGQSRTGELFF,TGTGCCATCAGTGCGGGACAGTCGCGGACCGGGGAGCTGTTTTTT
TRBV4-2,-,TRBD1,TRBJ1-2,CASSLGQGNYGYAF,TGTGCCAGCAGCCTTGGACAGGGAAACTATGGCTACGCCTTC
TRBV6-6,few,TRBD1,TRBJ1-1,CASSTGAMNTEAFF,TGTGCCAGCAGTACAGGGGCGATGAACACTGAAGCTTTCTTT
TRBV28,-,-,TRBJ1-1,CASSLGRVPGAFF,TGTGCCAGCAGTCTAGGGAGGGTTCCGGGAGCTTTCTTT
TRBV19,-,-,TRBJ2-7,CASSIRDATYEQYF,TGTGCCAGTAGTATCCGAGACGCAACCTACGAGCAGTACTTC
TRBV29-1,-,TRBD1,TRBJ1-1,CSVDPGTGNTEAFF,TGCAGCGTTGATCCCGGGACAGGGAATACTGAAGCTTTCTTT
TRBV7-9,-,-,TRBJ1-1,CASSSDENTEAFF,TGTGCCAGCAGCAGTGACGAGAACACTGAAGCTTTCTTT